This T cell receptor beta chain is from a study of breast tumors, draining lymph nodes, adjacent tissues. Samples came from axillary lymph nodes draining the breast cancer. TCRdb itself ran the multiplex PCR reads through MiXCR, one entry per CDR3 protein. The sample contains 190,000 or so distinct CDR3 sequences, around a third of which appear only once. CDR1 and CDR2 (germline): SNHLY, FYNNEI. The CDR3 is 12 amino acids. V shed 3 bases and J shed 9 bases, with 10 bases lying between them. This clonotype was detected many times. The receptor comes from a female donor with breast cancer. Some clones in this sample may be carry-over from other donors' samples. V usage is TRBV2 and J usage is TRBJ2-3; D possibly uses TRBD1 or TRBD2 (6 bases each). Sequences were obtained from axillary lymph node tissue. This CDR3 reads CASSDGGGTQYF. The CDR3 bases are TGTGCCAGCAGTGACGGGGGCGGGACGCAGTATTTT.